This TCR beta chain comes out of a study of blood T cell repertoires in COVID-19. Study-level background: The United States, Italy and Spain supplied acute and convalescent COVID-19 samples. PBMCs, B-cell-depleted T cells, or T cells were the source of the cDNA or gDNA that made up the material.

Recovery among Cohort 3 donors was established by two negative PCRs, clearance, or symptom resolution. TCRdb's table, derived via immunoSEQ multiplex PCR, lists solely in-frame clones and lacks some. The sample holds about 220,000 clones; less than 90% are singletons and the top ten take roughly 2.8%. Germline loops: CDR1 SGHDT, CDR2 YYEEEE. The length of the CDR3 is 14 residues. V lost 1 base and J lost 2, with 9 bases in between. The TCR originated in a woman in her twenties or thirties who had recovered from COVID-19. The specimen was PBMCs or T cells enriched from blood (not recorded which). The genes are TRBV5-6 and TRBJ1-1; no clear D. The CDR3 coding sequence is TGTGCCAGCAGCTTGAACAGCTTCAACACTGAAGCTTTCTTT. Translation gives CASSLNSFNTEAFF.